This T cell receptor beta chain was documented in a study of early T cells in non-severe SARS-CoV-2 infection. Study in general: Chains stayed unpaired after sequencing of bulk RNA from unsorted whole blood.

CDR1 and CDR2 from the germline V gene are MNHEY and SVGAGI. This CDR3 is 13 amino acids long. The V gene lost 6 bases and the J gene lost 2 bases, with 11 bases spanning the gap. This clonotype was detected a few times. Tagging with unique molecular identifiers was applied to individual cDNA molecules. TCRdb used MiXCR to reprocess the 5' RACE reads, holding one entry per CDR3 protein. The data hold some 40,000 distinct CDR3 sequences, with approximately 8.7% observed a single time. The J gene is TRBJ2-7, the V gene TRBV6-5, with D possibly matching TRBD2 (6 bases). This clonotype was obtained from an adult who was a healthcare worker with PCR-confirmed SARS-CoV-2 infection or an uninfected control (not recorded which). Material: whole blood, obtained at baseline. The CDR3 bases are TGTGCCAGCAGCCGGCGGGGAACCTACGAGCAGTACTTC. This codes for CASSRRGTYEQYF.